This T cell receptor beta chain came from a study of blood T cells in healthy people across ages. In each sample, at least 7 million PBMCs were isolated. The V end was cut by 8 bases, the J end by 5 bases, with 12 bases between. The CDR3 is 12 amino acids. The germline gives CDR1 MDHEN, CDR2 SYDVKM. It was with a sample-barcoded 5' primer and a J-beta primer mix that a second PCR of roughly 7 to 12 cycles was run. TCRdb re-called the 5' RACE reads through MiXCR, storing one row per CDR3 protein. This table has about 800,000 distinct CDR3 sequences, about half appearing once. Sample: blood. This receptor was obtained from an elderly man in good health. V usage is TRBV28 and J usage is TRBJ2-5; unclear D gene. Written as DNA, the CDR3 is TGTGCCAGCGGGTCGTATTCGGAGACCCAGTACTTC. Encoded protein: CASGSYSETQYF.